These 2 T cell receptor beta chains originate from one sample sequenced in a study of cytomegalovirus exposure and HLA in healthy donors. The PCR ran on 60 Vbeta and 13 Jbeta primers. Libraries were prepared by immunoSEQ multiplex PCR; TCRdb keeps only in-frame clonotypes and omits some of them. There are 180,000 or so clones in the sample; just under 80% occur only once, and roughly 3% lies in the top ten. Sequencing was performed on PBMCs. These receptors were collected from a female donor in good health and CMV-seronegative.

The chain uses TRBV7-2 and TRBJ2-6; D may be TRBD1 (6 bases). The CDR3 consists of 15 residues. V lost 7 bases, J lost 1 base, and 11 bases lay in between. CDR1 and CDR2 from the germline V gene are SGHTA and FQGNSA. This CDR3 reads CASTQGSSGANVLTF. In nucleotides, the CDR3 is TGTGCCAGCACCCAGGGGTCTTCTGGGGCCAACGTCCTGACTTTC.

As DNA, the CDR3 is TGCAGCGCTCGCCCGGGGGGCCTCAGTGGGGAGCAGTACTTC. Residues: CSARPGGLSGEQYF. The rearrangement uses TRBV29-1 and TRBJ2-7, with D possibly matching TRBD2 (7 bases). The CDR3 totals 14 residues. Germline V gene lookup returns CDR1 SQVTM and CDR2 ANQGSEA. The V and J ends lost 7 bases and 7 bases respectively, with 23 bases between them.